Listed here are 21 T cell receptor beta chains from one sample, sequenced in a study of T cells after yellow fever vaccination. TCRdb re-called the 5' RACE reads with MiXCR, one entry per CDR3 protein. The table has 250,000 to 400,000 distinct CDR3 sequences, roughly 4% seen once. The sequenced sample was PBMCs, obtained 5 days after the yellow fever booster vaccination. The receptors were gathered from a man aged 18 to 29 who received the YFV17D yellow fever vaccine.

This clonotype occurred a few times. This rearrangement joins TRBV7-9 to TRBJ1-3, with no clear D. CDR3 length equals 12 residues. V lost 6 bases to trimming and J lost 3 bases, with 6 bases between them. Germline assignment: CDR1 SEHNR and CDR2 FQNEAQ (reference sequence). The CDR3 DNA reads TGTGCCAGCAGTGTAGGTGGAAACACCATATATTTT. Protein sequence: CASSVGGNTIYF. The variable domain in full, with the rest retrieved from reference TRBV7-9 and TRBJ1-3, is DTGVSQNPRHKITKRGQNVTFRCDPISEHNRLYWYRQTLGQGPEFLTYFQNEAQLEKSRLLSDRFSAERPKGSFSTLEIQRTEQGDSAMYLCASSVGGNTIYFGEGSWLTVV.

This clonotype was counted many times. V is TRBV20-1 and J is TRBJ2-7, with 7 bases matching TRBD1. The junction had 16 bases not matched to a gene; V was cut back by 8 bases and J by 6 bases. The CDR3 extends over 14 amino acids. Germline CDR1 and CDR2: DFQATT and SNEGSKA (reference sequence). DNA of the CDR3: TGCAGTCCAGAGACAGGGTCGGGGCTCTCCGAGCAGTACGTC. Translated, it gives CSPETGSGLSEQYV.

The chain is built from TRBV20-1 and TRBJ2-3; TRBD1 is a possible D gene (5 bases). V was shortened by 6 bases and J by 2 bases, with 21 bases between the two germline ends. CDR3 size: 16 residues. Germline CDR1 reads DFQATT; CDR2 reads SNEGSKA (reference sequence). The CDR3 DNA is TGCAGTGCCAACGACCGACAGACCGGAACCACAGATACGCAGTATTTT. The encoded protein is CSANDRQTGTTDTQYF.

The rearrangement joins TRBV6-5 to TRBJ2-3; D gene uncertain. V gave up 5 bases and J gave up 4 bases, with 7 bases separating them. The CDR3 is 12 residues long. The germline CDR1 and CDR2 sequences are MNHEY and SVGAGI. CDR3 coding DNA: TGTGCCAGCAGTCCTAATTCAGATACGCAGTATTTT. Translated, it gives CASSPNSDTQYF.

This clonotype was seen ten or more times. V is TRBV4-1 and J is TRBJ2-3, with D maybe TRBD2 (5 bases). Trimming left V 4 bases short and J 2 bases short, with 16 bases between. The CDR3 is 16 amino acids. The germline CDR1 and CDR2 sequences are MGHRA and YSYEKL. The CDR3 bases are TGCGCCAGCAGCCCCCGCGGAGGAGGATCCACAGATACGCAGTATTTT. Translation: CASSPRGGGSTDTQYF.

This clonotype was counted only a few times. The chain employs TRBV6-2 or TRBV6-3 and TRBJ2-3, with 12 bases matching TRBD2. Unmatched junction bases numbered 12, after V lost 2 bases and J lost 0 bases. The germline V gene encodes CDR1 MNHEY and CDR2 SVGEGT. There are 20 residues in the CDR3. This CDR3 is CASSYPQLAGGPLSTDTQYF. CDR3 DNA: TGTGCCAGCAGTTACCCGCAACTAGCGGGGGGTCCTCTAAGCACAGATACGCAGTATTTT.

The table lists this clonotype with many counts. The chain's CDR3 is CASSQAPTLGSYTF. CDR3 coding DNA: TGCGCCAGCAGCCAAGCACCGACGTTGGGGAGCTACACCTTC. This chain links TRBV4-3 with TRBJ1-2; no clear D. Trimming pared 1 base from V and 9 bases from J, leaving 15 bases between. The germline V gene encodes CDR1 LGHNA and CDR2 YSLEER. The CDR3 loop spans 14 amino acids.

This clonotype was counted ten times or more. In DNA, the CDR3 is TGCAGTGCTAGGATCCACCTTAATCAGCCCCAGCATTTT. Its protein product is CSARIHLNQPQHF. The chain employs TRBV20-1 and TRBJ1-5; D uncertain. Germline loops: CDR1 DFQATT, CDR2 SNEGSKA (reference sequence). V was trimmed by 3 bases and J by 4 bases, leaving 10 bases between them. The CDR3 is made up of 13 amino acids.

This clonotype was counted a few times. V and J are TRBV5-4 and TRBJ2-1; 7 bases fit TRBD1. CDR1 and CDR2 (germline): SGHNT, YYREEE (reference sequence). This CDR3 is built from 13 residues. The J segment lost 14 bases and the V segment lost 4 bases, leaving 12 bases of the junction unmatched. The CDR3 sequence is CASSPIQGLPKFF. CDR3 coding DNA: TGTGCCAGCAGCCCAATACAGGGGCTACCCAAGTTCTTC.

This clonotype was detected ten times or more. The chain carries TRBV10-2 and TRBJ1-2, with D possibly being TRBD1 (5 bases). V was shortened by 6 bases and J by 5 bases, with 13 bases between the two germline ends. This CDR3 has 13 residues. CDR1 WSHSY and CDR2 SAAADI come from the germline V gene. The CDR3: CASSPGTQYGYTF. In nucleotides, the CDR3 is TGCGCCAGCAGCCCCGGGACCCAATATGGCTACACCTTC.

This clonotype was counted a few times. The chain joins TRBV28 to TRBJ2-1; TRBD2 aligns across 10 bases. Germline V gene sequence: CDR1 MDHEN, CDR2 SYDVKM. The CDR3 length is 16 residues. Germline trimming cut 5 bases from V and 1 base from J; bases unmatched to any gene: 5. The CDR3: CASSDWTSGSYNEQFF. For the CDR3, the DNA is TGTGCCAGCAGTGACTGGACTAGCGGATCCTACAATGAGCAGTTCTTC.

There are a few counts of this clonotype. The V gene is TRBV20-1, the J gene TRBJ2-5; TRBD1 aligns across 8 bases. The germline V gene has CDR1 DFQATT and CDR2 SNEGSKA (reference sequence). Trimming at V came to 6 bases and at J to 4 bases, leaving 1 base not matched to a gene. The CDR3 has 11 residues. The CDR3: CSADRGETQYF. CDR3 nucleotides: TGCAGTGCAGACAGGGGAGAGACCCAGTACTTC.

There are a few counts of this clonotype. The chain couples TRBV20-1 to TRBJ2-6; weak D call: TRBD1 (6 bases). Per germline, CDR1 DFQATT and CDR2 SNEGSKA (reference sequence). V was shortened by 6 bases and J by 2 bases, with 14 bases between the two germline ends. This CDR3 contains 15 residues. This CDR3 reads CSAQPGTTGANVLTF. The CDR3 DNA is TGCAGTGCCCAACCCGGGACAACTGGGGCCAACGTCCTGACTTTC.

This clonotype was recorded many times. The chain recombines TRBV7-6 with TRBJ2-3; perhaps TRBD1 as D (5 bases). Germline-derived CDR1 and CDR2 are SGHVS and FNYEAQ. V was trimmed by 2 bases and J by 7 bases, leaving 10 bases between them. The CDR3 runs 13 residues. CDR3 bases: TGTGCCAGCAGCTTATTACAGGCTTATACGCAGTATTTT. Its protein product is CASSLLQAYTQYF. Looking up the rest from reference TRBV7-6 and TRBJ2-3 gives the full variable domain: GAGVSQSPRYKVTKRGQDVALRCDPISGHVSLYWYRQALGQGPEFLTYFNYEAQQDKSGLPNDRFSAERPEGSISTLTIQRTEQRDSAMYRCASSLLQAYTQYFGPGTRLTVL.

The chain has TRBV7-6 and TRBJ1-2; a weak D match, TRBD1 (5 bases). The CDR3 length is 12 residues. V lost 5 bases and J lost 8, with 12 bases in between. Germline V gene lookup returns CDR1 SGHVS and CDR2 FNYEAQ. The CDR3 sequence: CASSHSGDGYTF. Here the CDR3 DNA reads TGTGCCAGCAGCCACAGCGGGGACGGCTACACCTTC.

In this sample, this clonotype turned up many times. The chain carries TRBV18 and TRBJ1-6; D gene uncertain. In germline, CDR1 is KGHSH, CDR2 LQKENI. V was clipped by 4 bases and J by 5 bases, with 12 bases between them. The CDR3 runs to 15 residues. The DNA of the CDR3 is TGTGCCAGCTCACAGTCCGGGGTTGATAATTCACCCCTCCACTTT. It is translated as CASSQSGVDNSPLHF.

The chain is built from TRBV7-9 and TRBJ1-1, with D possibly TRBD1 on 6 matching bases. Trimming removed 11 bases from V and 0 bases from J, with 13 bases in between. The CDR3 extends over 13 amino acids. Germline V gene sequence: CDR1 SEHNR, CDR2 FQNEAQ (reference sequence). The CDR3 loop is CAGRGHLNTEAFF. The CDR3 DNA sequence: TGTGCCGGACGGGGACATTTGAACACTGAAGCTTTCTTT.

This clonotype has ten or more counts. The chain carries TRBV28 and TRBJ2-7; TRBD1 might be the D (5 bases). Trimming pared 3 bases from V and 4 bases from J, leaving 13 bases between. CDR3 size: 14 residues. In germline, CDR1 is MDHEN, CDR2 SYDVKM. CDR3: CASSFGQGYYEQYV. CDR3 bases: TGTGCCAGCAGTTTCGGGCAGGGCTATTACGAGCAGTACGTC.

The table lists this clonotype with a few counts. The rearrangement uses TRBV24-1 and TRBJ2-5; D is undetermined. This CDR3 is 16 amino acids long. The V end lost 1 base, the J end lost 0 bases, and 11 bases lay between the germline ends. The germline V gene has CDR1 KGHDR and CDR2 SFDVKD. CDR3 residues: CATSDLTPRDQETQYF. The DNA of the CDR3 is TGTGCCACCAGTGATTTAACCCCTCGGGACCAAGAGACCCAGTACTTC.

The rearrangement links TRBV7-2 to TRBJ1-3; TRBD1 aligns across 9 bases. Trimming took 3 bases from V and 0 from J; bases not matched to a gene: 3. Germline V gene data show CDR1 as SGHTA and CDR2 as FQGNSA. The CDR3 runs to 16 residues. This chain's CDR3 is CASSFGQGSSGNTIYF. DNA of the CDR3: TGTGCCAGCAGCTTCGGACAGGGGAGCTCTGGAAACACCATATATTTT.

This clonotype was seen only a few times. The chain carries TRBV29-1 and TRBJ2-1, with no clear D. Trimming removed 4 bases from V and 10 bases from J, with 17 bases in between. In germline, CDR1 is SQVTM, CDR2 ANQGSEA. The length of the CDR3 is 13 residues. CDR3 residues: CSVVNPGRKEQFF. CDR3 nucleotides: TGCAGCGTTGTAAACCCGGGCAGGAAAGAGCAGTTCTTC.